There are a few counts of the clone carrying this T cell receptor (beta chain). Its antigen is still unknown. The sample belongs to a study of T-cell reconstitution after alpha-beta-depleted transplantation in children. Study conclusions and caveats: Diversity and T-cell counts at one year after transplant derived mostly from new T cells.

CDR1 and CDR2 from the germline V gene are SGDLS and YYNGEE. There are 14 residues in the CDR3. Trimming removed 2 bases at V and 5 bases at J, with 10 bases between. Preparing the TCRbeta library involved the use of unique molecular identifiers. A single record per CDR3 protein comes from TCRdb applying MiXCR to the PCR reads. The repertoire includes over 100,000 distinct CDR3 sequences, around 7% of them detected once, and about 16% sits in the top ten. The TCR originated in a boy aged 2-15 years with acute lymphoblastic leukemia, due to receive a stem cell transplant. The J gene is TRBJ1-4, the V gene TRBV9, with D tentatively TRBD1 (5 bases). Sequencing used PBMCs, obtained before TCRalphabeta/CD19-depleted stem cell transplant. The CDR3 DNA sequence: TGTGCCAGCAGCGTGGAGGGGAGAAATGAAAAACTGTTTTTT. Amino acid sequence: CASSVEGRNEKLFF. Full variable domain (rest looked up from reference TRBV9 and TRBJ1-4): DSGVTQTPKHLITATGQRVTLRCSPRSGDLSVYWYQQSLDQGLQFLIQYYNGEERAKGNILERFSAQQFPDLHSELNLSSLELGDSALYFCASSVEGRNEKLFFGSGTQLSVL.